This T cell receptor (beta chain) stems from a study of blood T cell repertoires in COVID-19. Across the study: PBMCs, B-cell-depleted T cells, or T cells provided the cDNA or gDNA that made up the material.

Germline V gives CDR1 SGHRS, CDR2 YFSETQ. The CDR3 consists of 13 residues. With 0 bases removed from V and 4 bases from J, the gap between germline ends came to 8 bases. Original analysis: The authors estimated nucleated cell counts from reference gene primer amplification. Data came from immunoSEQ multiplex PCR; TCRdb stores just in-frame clones and leaves some out. V and J calls and clone size are as listed in that table; D and trimming were resolved from the DNA. The sample consists of around 39,000 clones, 86% of them appearing once. The receptor was isolated from a man aged 60 to 75 with active COVID-19. V is TRBV5-1 and J is TRBJ2-7; D is undetermined. The sequencing sample was made of peripheral blood. The CDR3 region is CASSLASEYEQYF. Here the CDR3 DNA reads TGCGCCAGCAGCTTGGCCAGCGAGTACGAGCAGTACTTC.